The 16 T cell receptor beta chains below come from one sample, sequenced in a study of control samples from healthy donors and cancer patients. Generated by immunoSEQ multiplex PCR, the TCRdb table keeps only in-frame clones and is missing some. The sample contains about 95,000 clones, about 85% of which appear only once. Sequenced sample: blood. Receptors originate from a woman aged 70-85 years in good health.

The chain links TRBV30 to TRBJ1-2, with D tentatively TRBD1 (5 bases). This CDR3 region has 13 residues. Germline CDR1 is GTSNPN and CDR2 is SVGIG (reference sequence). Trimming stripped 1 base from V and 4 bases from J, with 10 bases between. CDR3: CAWSAGPGYGYTF. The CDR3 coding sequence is TGTGCCTGGAGTGCGGGGCCTGGCTATGGCTACACCTTC.

For the CDR3, the DNA is TGTGCCAGCAGCTGGGGCTCGGGGGCGAACACTGAAGCTTTCTTT. Translating it yields CASSWGSGANTEAFF. The V call is TRBV5-5, the J call TRBJ1-1; D might be TRBD1 (6 bases). V dropped 3 bases and J dropped 1 base, with 13 bases sitting between them. Germline CDR1 is SGHKS and CDR2 is YYEKEE (reference sequence). The CDR3 is 15 amino acids.

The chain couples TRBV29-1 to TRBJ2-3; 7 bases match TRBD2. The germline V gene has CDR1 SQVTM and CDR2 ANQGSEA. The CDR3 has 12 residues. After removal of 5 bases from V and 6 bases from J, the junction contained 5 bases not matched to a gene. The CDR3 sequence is CSVRLASDTQYF. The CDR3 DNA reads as TGCAGCGTTCGACTAGCCTCGGATACGCAGTATTTT.

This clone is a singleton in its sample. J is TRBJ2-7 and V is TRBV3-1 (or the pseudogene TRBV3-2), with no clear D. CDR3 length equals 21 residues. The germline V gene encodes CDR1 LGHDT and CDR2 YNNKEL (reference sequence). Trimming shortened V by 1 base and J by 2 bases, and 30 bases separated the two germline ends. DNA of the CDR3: TGTGCCAGCAGCCAAGCCCTGCCACAGACAAGGGATCTTATAGGGACCTACGAGCAGTACTTC. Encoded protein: CASSQALPQTRDLIGTYEQYF.

Here the CDR3 DNA reads TGTGCCAGCAGCCAAGTGGGGGGGACGCCGCTGTTTTTT. Translation gives CASSQVGGTPLFF. The rearrangement joins TRBV3-1 (or the pseudogene TRBV3-2) to TRBJ1-4; tentative D call: TRBD1 (5 bases). The ends were cut back, 1 base at V and 14 bases at J, with 14 bases in the middle. The CDR3 consists of 13 residues. CDR1 is LGHDT, CDR2 YNNKEL, per germline (reference sequence).

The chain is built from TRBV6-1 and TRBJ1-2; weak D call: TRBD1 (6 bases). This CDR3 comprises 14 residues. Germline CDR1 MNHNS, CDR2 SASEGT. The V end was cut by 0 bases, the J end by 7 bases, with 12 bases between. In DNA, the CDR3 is TGTGCCAGCAGTGAAGCGCTGGGGGCAGGTGGCTACACCTTC. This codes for CASSEALGAGGYTF.

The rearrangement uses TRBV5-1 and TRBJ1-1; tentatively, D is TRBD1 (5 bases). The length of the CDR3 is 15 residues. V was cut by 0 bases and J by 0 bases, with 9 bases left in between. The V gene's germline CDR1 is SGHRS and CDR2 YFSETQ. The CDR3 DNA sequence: TGCGCCAGCAGCTTGGATTTACAGGTGAACACTGAAGCTTTCTTT. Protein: CASSLDLQVNTEAFF.

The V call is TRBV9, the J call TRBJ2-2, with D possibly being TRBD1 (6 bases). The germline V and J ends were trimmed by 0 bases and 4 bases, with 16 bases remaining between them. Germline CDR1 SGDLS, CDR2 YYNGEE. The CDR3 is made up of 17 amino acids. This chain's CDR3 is CASSVAGSGQATGELFF. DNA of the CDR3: TGTGCCAGCAGCGTAGCGGGGTCGGGACAAGCCACCGGGGAGCTGTTTTTT.

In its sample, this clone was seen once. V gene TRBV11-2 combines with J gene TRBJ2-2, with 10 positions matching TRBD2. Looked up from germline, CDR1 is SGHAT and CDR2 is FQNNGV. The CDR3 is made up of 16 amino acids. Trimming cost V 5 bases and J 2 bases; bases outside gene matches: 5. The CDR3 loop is CASSQSSGRNTGELFF. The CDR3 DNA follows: TGTGCCAGCAGCCAATCTAGCGGGAGAAACACCGGGGAGCTGTTTTTT.

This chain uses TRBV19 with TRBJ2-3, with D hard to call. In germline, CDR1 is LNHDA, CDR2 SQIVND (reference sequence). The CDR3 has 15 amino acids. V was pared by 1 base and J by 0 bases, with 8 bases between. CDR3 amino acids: CASSIGPYSTDTQYF. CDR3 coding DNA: TGTGCCAGTAGTATAGGCCCCTACAGCACAGATACGCAGTATTTT. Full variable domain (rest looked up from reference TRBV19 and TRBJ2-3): DGGITQSPKYLFRKEGQNVTLSCEQNLNHDAMYWYRQDPGQGLRLIYYSQIVNDFQKGDIAEGYSVSREKKESFPLTVTSAQKNPTAFYLCASSIGPYSTDTQYFGPGTRLTVL.

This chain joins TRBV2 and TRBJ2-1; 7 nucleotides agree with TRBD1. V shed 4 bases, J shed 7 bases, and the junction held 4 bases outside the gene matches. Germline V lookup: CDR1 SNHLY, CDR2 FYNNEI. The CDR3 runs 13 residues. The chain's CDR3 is CASSADRVNEQFF. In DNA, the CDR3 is TGTGCCAGCAGTGCAGACAGGGTGAATGAGCAGTTCTTC.

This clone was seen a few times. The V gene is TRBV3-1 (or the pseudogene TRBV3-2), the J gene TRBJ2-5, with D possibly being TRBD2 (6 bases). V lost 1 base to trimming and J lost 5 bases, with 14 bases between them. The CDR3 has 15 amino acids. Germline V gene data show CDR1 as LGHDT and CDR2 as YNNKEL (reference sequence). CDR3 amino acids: CASSQAGDGWETQYF. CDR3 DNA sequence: TGTGCCAGCAGCCAAGCGGGGGACGGGTGGGAGACCCAGTACTTC.

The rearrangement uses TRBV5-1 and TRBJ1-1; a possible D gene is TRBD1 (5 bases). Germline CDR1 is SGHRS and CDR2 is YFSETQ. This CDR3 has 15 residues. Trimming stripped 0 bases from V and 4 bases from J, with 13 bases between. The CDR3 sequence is CASSLGSGRSTEAFF. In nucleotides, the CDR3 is TGCGCCAGCAGCTTGGGGTCAGGGAGAAGCACTGAAGCTTTCTTT.

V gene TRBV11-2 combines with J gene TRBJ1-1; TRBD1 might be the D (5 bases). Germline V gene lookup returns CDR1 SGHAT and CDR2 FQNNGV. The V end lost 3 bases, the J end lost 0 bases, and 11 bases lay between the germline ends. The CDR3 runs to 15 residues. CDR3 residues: CASSLAGAVNTEAFF. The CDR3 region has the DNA TGTGCCAGCAGCTTGGCCGGGGCTGTGAACACTGAAGCTTTCTTT. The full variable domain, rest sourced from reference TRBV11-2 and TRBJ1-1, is EAGVAQSPRYKIIEKRQSVAFWCNPISGHATLYWYQQILGQGPKLLIQFQNNGVVDDSQLPKDRFSAERLKGVDSTLKIQPAKLEDSAVYLCASSLAGAVNTEAFFGQGTRLTVV.

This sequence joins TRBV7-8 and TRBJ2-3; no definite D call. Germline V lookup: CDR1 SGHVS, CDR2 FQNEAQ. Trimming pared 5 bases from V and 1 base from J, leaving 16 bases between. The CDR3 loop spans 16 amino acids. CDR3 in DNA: TGTGCCAGCAGCCCCGATCGACCCCGGGGCACAGATACGCAGTATTTT. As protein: CASSPDRPRGTDTQYF.

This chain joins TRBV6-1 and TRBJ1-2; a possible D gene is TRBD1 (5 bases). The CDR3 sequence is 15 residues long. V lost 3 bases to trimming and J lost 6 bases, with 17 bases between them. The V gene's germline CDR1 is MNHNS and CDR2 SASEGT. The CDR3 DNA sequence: TGTGCCAGCAGTGATCAGGGTCGAGTTTCTCATGGCTACACCTTC. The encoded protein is CASSDQGRVSHGYTF.